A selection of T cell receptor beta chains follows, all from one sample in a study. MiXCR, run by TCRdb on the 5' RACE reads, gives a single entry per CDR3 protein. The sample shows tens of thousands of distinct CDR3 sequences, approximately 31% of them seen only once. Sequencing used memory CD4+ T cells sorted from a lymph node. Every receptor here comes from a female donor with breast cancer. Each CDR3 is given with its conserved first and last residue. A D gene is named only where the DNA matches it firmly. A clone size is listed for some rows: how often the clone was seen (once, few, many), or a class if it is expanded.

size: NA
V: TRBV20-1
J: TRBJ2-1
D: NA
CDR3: CGALRDLNEQFF
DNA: TGCGGTGCCCTCCGGGACCTCAATGAGCAGTTCTTC

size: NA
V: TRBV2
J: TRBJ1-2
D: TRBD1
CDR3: CTTIRDRAFYGYTF
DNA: TGTACTACAATCAGGGACAGGGCGTTCTACGGCTACACCTTC

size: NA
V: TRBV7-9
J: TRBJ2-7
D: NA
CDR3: CASSPEGGLYEQYF
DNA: TGTGCCAGCAGCCCCGAGGGGGGCTTATACGAGCAGTACTTC

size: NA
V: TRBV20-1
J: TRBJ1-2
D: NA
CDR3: CSARAPDLLYGYTF
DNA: TGCAGTGCTAGAGCCCCGGACCTCCTCTATGGCTACACCTTC

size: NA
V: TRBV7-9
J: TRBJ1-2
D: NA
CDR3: CASSSNRDQFLDGYTF
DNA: TGTGCCAGCAGCTCAAATCGGGACCAATTCTTGGATGGCTACACCTTC

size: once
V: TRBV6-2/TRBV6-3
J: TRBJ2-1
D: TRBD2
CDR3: CASRDLAGLSYNEQFF
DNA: TGTGCCAGCAGGGACCTAGCGGGTCTCTCCTACAATGAGCAGTTCTTC

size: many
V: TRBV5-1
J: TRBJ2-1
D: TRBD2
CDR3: CASSLTSGYYNEQFF
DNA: TGCGCCAGCAGCTTGACTAGCGGGTACTACAATGAGCAGTTCTTC

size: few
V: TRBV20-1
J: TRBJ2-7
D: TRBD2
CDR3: CSARGLAGMGEQYF
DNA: TGCAGTGCTCGCGGACTAGCGGGTATGGGGGAGCAGTACTTC

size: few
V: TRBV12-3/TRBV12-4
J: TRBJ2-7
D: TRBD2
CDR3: CASSFGAGGPSDEQYF
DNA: TGTGCCAGCAGTTTCGGGGCGGGAGGGCCTAGCGACGAGCAGTACTTC

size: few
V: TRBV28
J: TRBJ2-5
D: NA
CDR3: CASSTIRGYGKTQYF
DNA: TGTGCCAGCAGCACAATCCGGGGGTACGGGAAGACCCAGTACTTC

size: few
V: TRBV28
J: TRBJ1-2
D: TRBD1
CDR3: CASSPGGTGRTKGLNYGYTF
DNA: TGTGCCAGCAGTCCCGGGGGGACAGGGCGAACTAAGGGCCTTAACTATGGCTACACCTTC

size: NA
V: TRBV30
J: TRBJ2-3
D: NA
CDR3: CAWSTGTDTQYF
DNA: TGTGCCTGGAGTACGGGCACAGATACGCAGTATTTT

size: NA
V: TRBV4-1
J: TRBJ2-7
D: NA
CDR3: CAGSLAGTNYEQYF
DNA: TGCGCCGGCAGCCTGGCAGGGACCAACTACGAGCAGTACTTC

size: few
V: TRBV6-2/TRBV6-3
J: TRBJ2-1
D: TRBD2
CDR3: CASEPRRGLAGGFFHNEQFF
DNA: TGTGCCAGCGAGCCCCGCCGGGGACTAGCGGGAGGGTTTTTCCACAATGAGCAGTTCTTC

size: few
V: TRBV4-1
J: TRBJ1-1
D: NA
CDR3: CASSQDGGNTEAFF
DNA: TGCGCCAGCAGCCAAGATGGGGGGAACACTGAAGCTTTCTTT

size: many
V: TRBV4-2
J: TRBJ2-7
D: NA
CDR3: CASSQAGTNYEQYF
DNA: TGTGCCAGCAGCCAAGCTGGCACCAACTACGAGCAGTACTTC

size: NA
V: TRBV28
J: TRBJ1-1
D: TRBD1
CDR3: CASSLPYGTGEAFF
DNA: TGTGCCAGCAGTCTGCCTTATGGGACAGGGGAAGCTTTCTTT

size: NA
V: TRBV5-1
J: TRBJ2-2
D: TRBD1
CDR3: CANSSNRGTGELFF
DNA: TGCGCCAACAGCTCAAACAGGGGTACCGGGGAGCTGTTTTTT

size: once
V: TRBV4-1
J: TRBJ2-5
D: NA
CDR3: CASSQDPEFTGLEETQYF
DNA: TGCGCCAGCAGCCAAGATCCCGAGTTCACAGGGTTGGAGGAGACCCAGTACTTC

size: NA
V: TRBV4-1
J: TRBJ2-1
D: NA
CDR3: CASSQIPRVGYNEQFF
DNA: TGCGCCAGCAGCCAAATCCCGCGGGTAGGCTACAATGAGCAGTTCTTC

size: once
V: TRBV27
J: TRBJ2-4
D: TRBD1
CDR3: CASSSTGGAFIQYF
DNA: TGTGCCAGCAGTTCGACAGGGGGCGCTTTCATTCAGTACTTC

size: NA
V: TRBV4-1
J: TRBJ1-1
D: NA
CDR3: CASSGPLKNTEAFF
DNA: TGCGCCAGCAGCGGACCTTTGAAGAACACTGAAGCTTTCTTT

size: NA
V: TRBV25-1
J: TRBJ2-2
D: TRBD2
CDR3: CASSAFLAGGPVTGELFF
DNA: TGTGCCAGCAGTGCCTTCTTAGCGGGAGGGCCGGTCACCGGGGAGCTGTTTTTT

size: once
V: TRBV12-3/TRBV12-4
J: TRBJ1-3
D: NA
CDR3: CASSLLRAIYF
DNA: TGTGCCAGCAGTTTACTTCGCGCCATATATTTT

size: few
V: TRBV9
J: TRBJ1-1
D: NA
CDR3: CASSVEANTEAFF
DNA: TGTGCCAGCAGCGTAGAGGCTAACACTGAAGCTTTCTTT

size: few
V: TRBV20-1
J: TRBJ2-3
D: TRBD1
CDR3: CSADPGQGRLTDTQYF
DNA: TGCAGTGCGGATCCGGGACAGGGGAGGCTCACAGATACGCAGTATTTT

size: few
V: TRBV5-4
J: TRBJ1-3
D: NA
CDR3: CASSYIGNTIYF
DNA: TGTGCCAGCAGCTACATTGGAAACACCATATATTTT

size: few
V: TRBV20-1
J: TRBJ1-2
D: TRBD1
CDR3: CSATNRGGVGYTF
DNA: TGCAGTGCTACTAACAGGGGAGGAGTTGGCTACACCTTC

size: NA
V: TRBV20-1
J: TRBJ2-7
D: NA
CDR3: CSAGAQSYEQYF
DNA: TGCAGTGCCGGGGCCCAGTCCTACGAGCAGTACTTC

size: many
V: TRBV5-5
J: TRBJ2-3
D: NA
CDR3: CASSLIGSSTDTQYF
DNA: TGTGCCAGCAGCTTGATAGGTTCTAGCACAGATACGCAGTATTTT

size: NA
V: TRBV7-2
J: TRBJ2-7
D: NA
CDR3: CASSLGRISHLSYEQYF
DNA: TGTGCCAGCAGCTTAGGACGAATCTCACACCTCTCCTACGAGCAGTACTTC

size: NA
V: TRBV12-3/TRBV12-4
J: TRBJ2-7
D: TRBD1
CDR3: CASSGAGTGGLLGNEQYF
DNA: TGTGCCAGCAGTGGAGCCGGGACAGGGGGCCTTCTGGGGAACGAGCAGTACTTC

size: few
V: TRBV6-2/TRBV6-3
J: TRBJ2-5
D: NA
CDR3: CASSSLETQYF
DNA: TGTGCCAGCAGTTCTTTGGAGACCCAGTACTTC

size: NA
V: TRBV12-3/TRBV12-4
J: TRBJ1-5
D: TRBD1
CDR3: CASSKQQGAEPQHF
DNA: TGTGCCAGCAGTAAACAACAGGGGGCTGAGCCCCAGCATTTT

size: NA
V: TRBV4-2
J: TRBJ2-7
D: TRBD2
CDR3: CASSQSSGSTYEQYF
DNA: TGTGCCAGCAGCCAATCTAGCGGGAGTACCTACGAGCAGTACTTC

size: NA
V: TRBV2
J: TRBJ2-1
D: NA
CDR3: CASSGRQLSYNEQFF
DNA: TGTGCCAGCAGTGGGAGACAGCTCTCCTACAATGAGCAGTTCTTC

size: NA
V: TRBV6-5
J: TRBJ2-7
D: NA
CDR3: CASKTSGGAYYEQYF
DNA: TGTGCCAGCAAAACATCAGGGGGGGCCTACTACGAGCAGTACTTC

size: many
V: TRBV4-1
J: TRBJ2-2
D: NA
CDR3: CASSRPGTNTGELFF
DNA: TGCGCCAGCAGCAGACCCGGGACAAACACCGGGGAGCTGTTTTTT

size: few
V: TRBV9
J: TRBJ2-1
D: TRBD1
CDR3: CASSANQGAFSNEQFF
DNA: TGTGCCAGCAGCGCAAACCAGGGGGCGTTCTCCAATGAGCAGTTCTTC

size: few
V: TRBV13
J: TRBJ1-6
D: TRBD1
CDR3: CASSLGQGWDNSPLHF
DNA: TGTGCCAGCAGCTTAGGACAGGGGTGGGATAATTCACCCCTCCACTTT

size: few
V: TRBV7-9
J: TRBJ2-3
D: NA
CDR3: CASSLEMAATDTQYF
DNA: TGTGCCAGCAGCTTAGAGATGGCGGCCACAGATACGCAGTATTTT

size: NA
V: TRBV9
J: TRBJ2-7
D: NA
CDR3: CASSVGWGALHEQYF
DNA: TGTGCCAGCAGCGTAGGTTGGGGTGCCCTCCACGAGCAGTACTTC

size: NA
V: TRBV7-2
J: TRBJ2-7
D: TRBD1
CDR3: CASSSAGTGHYEQYF
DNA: TGTGCCAGCAGCTCCGCAGGGACAGGGCACTACGAGCAGTACTTC

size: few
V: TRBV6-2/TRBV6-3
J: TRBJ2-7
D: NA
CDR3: CASSVAGTYEQYF
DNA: TGTGCCAGCAGTGTCGCAGGGACCTACGAGCAGTACTTC

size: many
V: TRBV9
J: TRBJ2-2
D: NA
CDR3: CASSVGADGELFF
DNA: TGTGCCAGCAGCGTGGGGGCGGACGGGGAGCTGTTTTTT

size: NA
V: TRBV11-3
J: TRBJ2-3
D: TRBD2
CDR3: CASSLGGLTTDTQYF
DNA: TGTGCCAGCAGCTTAGGGGGACTAACCACAGATACGCAGTATTTT

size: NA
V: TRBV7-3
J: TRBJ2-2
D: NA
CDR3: CASSLNALGLSGELFF
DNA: TGTGCCAGCAGCTTAAACGCCCTGGGGCTCAGCGGGGAGCTGTTTTTT

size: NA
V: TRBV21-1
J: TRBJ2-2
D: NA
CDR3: CASSKAGRGSSSGELFF
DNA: TGTGCCAGCAGCAAAGCGGGCAGGGGCAGTTCCTCCGGGGAGCTGTTTTTT

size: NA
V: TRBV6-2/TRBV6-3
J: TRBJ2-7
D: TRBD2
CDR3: CASKTGTSGFEQYF
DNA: TGTGCCAGCAAAACCGGGACTAGCGGGTTCGAGCAGTACTTC

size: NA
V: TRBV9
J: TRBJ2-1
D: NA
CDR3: CASSVGGGGLYNEQFF
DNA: TGTGCCAGCAGCGTAGGGGGCGGGGGCCTCTACAATGAGCAGTTCTTC

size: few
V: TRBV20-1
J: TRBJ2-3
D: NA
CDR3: CSARDSADTDTQYF
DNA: TGCAGTGCTAGAGATAGTGCTGACACAGATACGCAGTATTTT

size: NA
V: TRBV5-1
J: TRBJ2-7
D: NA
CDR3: CASSPEGTGTGEQYF
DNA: TGCGCCAGCAGCCCGGAGGGTACAGGAACGGGTGAGCAGTACTTC

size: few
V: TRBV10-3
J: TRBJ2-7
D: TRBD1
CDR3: CAIRGTGPSSYEQYF
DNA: TGTGCCATCAGGGGGACAGGGCCTAGCTCCTACGAGCAGTACTTC